The rows below give T cell receptor beta chains drawn from one sample of a study of T cell responses to AZD1222 COVID-19 vaccine. The protocol was immunoSEQ multiplex PCR, while the TCRdb copy is restricted to in-frame clones and leaves out a portion. Of around 150,000 clones listed, 80% to 95% were seen once; the top ten hold about 5.9%. Here the sequenced sample was peripheral blood, taken 28 days after the second AZD1222 dose. The receptors come from an adult who received the AZD1222 COVID-19 vaccine. The CDR3 runs from the conserved cysteine through the conserved F or W. A D gene is named only where the DNA matches it firmly. Clone size appears in some rows only: once, few, many, or a class for an expanded clone.

size: NA; V: TRBV11-2; J: TRBJ1-4; D: NA; CDR3: CASSSHSSRGEKLFF; DNA: TGTGCCAGCAGCTCACACTCCTCAAGGGGTGAAAAACTGTTTTTT
size: NA; V: TRBV7-9; J: TRBJ2-7; D: NA; CDR3: CASRGSYEQYF; DNA: TGTGCCAGCAGGGGTTCCTACGAGCAGTACTTC
size: NA; V: TRBV7-2; J: TRBJ2-1; D: TRBD2; CDR3: CASSPMGGGAHEQFF; DNA: TGTGCCAGCAGCCCGATGGGCGGGGGGGCCCATGAGCAGTTCTTC
size: NA; V: TRBV6-5; J: TRBJ1-2; D: NA; CDR3: CASRQGRRGYTF; DNA: TGTGCCAGCAGACAGGGACGTCGCGGCTACACCTTC
size: once; V: TRBV30; J: TRBJ1-2; D: TRBD1; CDR3: CAWRARDRSYGYTF; DNA: TGTGCCTGGAGAGCCCGGGACAGGTCCTATGGCTACACCTTC
size: NA; V: TRBV2; J: TRBJ2-5; D: NA; CDR3: CASSIRGGETQYF; DNA: TGTGCCAGCAGCATCCGGGGTGGGGAGACCCAGTACTTC
size: NA; V: TRBV5-1; J: TRBJ1-2; D: TRBD1; CDR3: CASSPGQGTYGYTF; DNA: TGCGCCAGCAGCCCCGGACAGGGGACCTATGGCTACACCTTC
size: NA; V: TRBV30; J: TRBJ1-6; D: NA; CDR3: CAWSDRVSSPLHF; DNA: TGTGCCTGGAGTGACAGGGTGAGCTCACCCCTCCACTTT
size: NA; V: TRBV27; J: TRBJ1-5; D: NA; CDR3: CATRGHSNQPQHF; DNA: TGTGCCACCCGGGGGCATAGCAATCAGCCCCAGCATTTT
size: NA; V: TRBV6-5; J: TRBJ2-7; D: TRBD2; CDR3: CASSAGLASYEQYF; DNA: TGTGCCAGCAGCGCGGGACTAGCCTCCTACGAGCAGTACTTC
size: NA; V: TRBV12-3/TRBV12-4; J: TRBJ1-2; D: TRBD1; CDR3: CASKAGGYGYTF; DNA: TGTGCCAGCAAAGCAGGGGGGTATGGCTACACCTTC
size: once; V: TRBV5-5; J: TRBJ1-2; D: NA; CDR3: CASSHRYGGGYTF; DNA: TGTGCCAGCAGCCACCGGTATGGGGGTGGCTACACCTTC
size: NA; V: TRBV6-1; J: TRBJ2-4; D: TRBD2; CDR3: CASSDGGAVAKNIQYF; DNA: TGTGCCAGCAGTGACGGGGGGGCCGTAGCCAAAAACATTCAGTACTTC
size: NA; V: TRBV27; J: TRBJ1-1; D: NA; CDR3: CASSFSKGGFGAFF; DNA: TGTGCCAGCAGTTTCTCAAAGGGGGGCTTCGGGGCTTTCTTT
size: NA; V: TRBV28; J: TRBJ1-4; D: NA; CDR3: CASSLQTRKLFF; DNA: TGTGCCAGCAGCCTCCAGACCCGAAAACTGTTTTTT
size: NA; V: TRBV6-1; J: TRBJ1-6; D: NA; CDR3: CASSVSVGRGVSPLHF; DNA: TGTGCCAGCAGTGTGAGCGTAGGAAGAGGAGTTTCACCCCTCCACTTT
size: NA; V: TRBV5-1; J: TRBJ2-2; D: TRBD2; CDR3: CASSSLLAGGPTTGELFF; DNA: TGCGCCAGCAGCTCGCTTTTAGCGGGAGGGCCTACCACCGGGGAGCTGTTTTTT
size: NA; V: TRBV5-5; J: TRBJ2-1; D: TRBD2; CDR3: CASSLGGGYNEQFF; DNA: TGTGCCAGCAGCCTGGGCGGGGGGTACAATGAGCAGTTCTTC
size: NA; V: TRBV30; J: TRBJ1-2; D: TRBD1; CDR3: CAWSMGTGGVYGYTF; DNA: TGTGCCTGGAGTATGGGGACAGGGGGTGTCTATGGCTACACCTTC
size: once; V: TRBV27; J: TRBJ1-5; D: TRBD1; CDR3: CASSFSIQGAGQPQHF; DNA: TGTGCCAGCAGTTTTTCGATCCAGGGGGCCGGACAGCCCCAGCATTTT
size: NA; V: TRBV10-3; J: TRBJ2-2; D: NA; CDR3: CAISDGFTGELFF; DNA: TGTGCCATCAGTGACGGCTTCACCGGGGAGCTGTTTTTT
size: once; V: TRBV7-2; J: TRBJ2-1; D: NA; CDR3: CASSLLAGNNEQFF; DNA: TGTGCCAGCAGCTTGTTGGCGGGGAACAATGAGCAGTTCTTC
size: NA; V: TRBV3-1/TRBV3-2; J: TRBJ2-7; D: NA; CDR3: CASSPGPRSYEQYF; DNA: TGTGCCAGCAGCCCGGGACCGCGGAGCTACGAGCAGTACTTC
size: NA; V: TRBV5-1; J: TRBJ2-7; D: TRBD1; CDR3: CASSPQGATYEQYF; DNA: TGCGCCAGCAGCCCACAGGGGGCAACCTACGAGCAGTACTTC
size: NA; V: TRBV30; J: TRBJ1-2; D: NA; CDR3: CAWREYREYYDGYTF; DNA: TGTGCCTGGAGGGAATACAGGGAGTATTATGATGGCTACACCTTC
size: NA; V: TRBV4-2; J: TRBJ1-2; D: TRBD1; CDR3: CASSQEVTGRFKYGYTF; DNA: TGTGCCAGCAGCCAAGAGGTGACAGGGAGGTTTAAATATGGCTACACCTTC
size: NA; V: TRBV7-3; J: TRBJ2-3; D: TRBD2; CDR3: CASSSGTSGNTDTQYF; DNA: TGTGCCAGCAGCTCCGGGACTAGCGGGAACACAGATACGCAGTATTTT
size: NA; V: TRBV28; J: TRBJ2-1; D: NA; CDR3: CASGEYNEQFF; DNA: TGTGCCAGCGGGGAATACAATGAGCAGTTCTTC
size: NA; V: TRBV30; J: TRBJ2-2; D: TRBD2; CDR3: CAWKRGTSNTGELFF; DNA: TGTGCCTGGAAACGGGGGACTAGCAACACCGGGGAGCTGTTTTTT
size: NA; V: TRBV6-5; J: TRBJ1-5; D: NA; CDR3: CASSYSDRNQPQHF; DNA: TGTGCCAGCAGTTACTCTGACCGCAATCAGCCCCAGCATTTT
size: NA; V: TRBV18; J: TRBJ1-1; D: TRBD1; CDR3: CASSSEGALSMNTEAFF; DNA: TGTGCCAGCTCATCGGAGGGGGCTCTTAGTATGAACACTGAAGCTTTCTTT
size: NA; V: TRBV10-1; J: TRBJ2-1; D: TRBD2; CDR3: CASRMGLGNEQFF; DNA: TGCGCCAGCAGAATGGGACTAGGGAATGAGCAGTTCTTC